A selection of T cell receptor beta chains follows, all from one sample in a study of identifying expanded T cells in peripheral blood. Only in-frame clones appear in the TCRdb table, and some are missing; sequencing was by immunoSEQ multiplex PCR. The data show approximately 120,000 clones, with about 87% seen just once and around 8.2% held by the top ten. Sequencing was done on a sample of blood. These receptors all stem from a person aged 18 to 70 in good health. The conserved cysteine and the conserved F or W are not part of the CDR3 here.

j_gene: TRBJ2-3; v_gene: TRBV5-1; CDR3aa: ASSDRGYTDTQY
j_gene: TRBJ2-5; v_gene: TRBV7-9; CDR3aa: ASTWTSDGETQY
j_gene: TRBJ2-4; v_gene: TRBV2; CDR3aa: ASSVGRDIQY
j_gene: TRBJ1-2; v_gene: TRBV30; CDR3aa: AWSKLGLNYGYT
j_gene: TRBJ2-2; v_gene: TRBV7-9; CDR3aa: ASGRGADTGELF
j_gene: TRBJ1-5; v_gene: TRBV28; CDR3aa: ASSSGQGRNQPQH
j_gene: TRBJ2-1; v_gene: TRBV7-3; CDR3aa: ASSRTSGVINEQF
j_gene: TRBJ2-5; v_gene: TRBV4-1; CDR3aa: ASSQSIGEFETQY
j_gene: TRBJ1-1; v_gene: TRBV10-3; CDR3aa: AISDDRGTEAF
j_gene: TRBJ2-2; v_gene: TRBV7-3; CDR3aa: ASSSRLGLAGANTGELF
j_gene: TRBJ2-2; v_gene: TRBV7-2; CDR3aa: ASRTQGGTGELF
j_gene: TRBJ2-7; v_gene: TRBV27; CDR3aa: ASSFGAGGGEQY
j_gene: TRBJ1-1; v_gene: TRBV5-1; CDR3aa: ASSFGTQYTEAF
j_gene: TRBJ1-2; v_gene: TRBV7-6; CDR3aa: ASSLTGDRPGYT
j_gene: TRBJ1-5; v_gene: TRBV2; CDR3aa: ASSEEAGNQPQH
j_gene: TRBJ2-7; v_gene: TRBV5-5; CDR3aa: ASSSLTSGSIYHEQY